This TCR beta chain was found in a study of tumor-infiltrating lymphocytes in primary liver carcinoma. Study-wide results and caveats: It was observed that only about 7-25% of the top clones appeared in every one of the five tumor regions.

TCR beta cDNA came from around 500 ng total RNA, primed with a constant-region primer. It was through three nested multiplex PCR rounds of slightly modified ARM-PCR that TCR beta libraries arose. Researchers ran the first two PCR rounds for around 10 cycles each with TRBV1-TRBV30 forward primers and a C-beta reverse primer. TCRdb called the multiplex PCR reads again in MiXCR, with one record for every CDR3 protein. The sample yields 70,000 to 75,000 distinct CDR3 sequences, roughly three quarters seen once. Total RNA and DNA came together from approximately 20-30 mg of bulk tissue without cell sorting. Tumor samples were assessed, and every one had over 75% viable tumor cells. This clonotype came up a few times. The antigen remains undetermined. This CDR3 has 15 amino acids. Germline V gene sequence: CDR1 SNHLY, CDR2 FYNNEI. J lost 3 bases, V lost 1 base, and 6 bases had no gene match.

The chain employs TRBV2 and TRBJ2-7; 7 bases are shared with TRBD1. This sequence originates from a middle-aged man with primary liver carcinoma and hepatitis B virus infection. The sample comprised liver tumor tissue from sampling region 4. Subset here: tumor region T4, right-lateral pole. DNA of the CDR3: TGTGCCAGCAGTGAAGAAAGACAGGGCGGCTACGAGCAGTACTTC. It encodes CASSEERQGGYEQYF.